These 2 T cell receptor beta chains were sequenced from one sample in a study of cytomegalovirus exposure and HLA in healthy donors. Researchers ran the PCR with 60 Vbeta and 13 Jbeta primers. Measured with immunoSEQ multiplex PCR; TCRdb has only the in-frame clones, and not every one. The sample includes roughly 120,000 clones, 15% seen only once; the top ten take about 2%. Material for sequencing was PBMCs. The receptors come from a woman between 18 and 30 years old in good health and CMV-seronegative.

This chain connects TRBV19 to TRBJ2-7; TRBD1 is a possible D gene (6 bases). Trimming took off 6 bases at V and 4 bases at J, with 16 bases between the two ends. Germline-derived CDR1 and CDR2 are LNHDA and SQIVND (reference sequence). The CDR3 has 14 amino acids. The CDR3 DNA reads TGTGCCAGTAGGGTGGACAGTGCCGCTTACGAGCAGTACTTC. Residues: CASRVDSAAYEQYF.

This sequence joins TRBV4-1 and TRBJ2-7; D remains ambiguous. Germline CDR1 and CDR2: MGHRA and YSYEKL. The CDR3 consists of 13 residues. V was cut by 1 base and J by 4 bases, with 8 bases left in between. CDR3 DNA: TGCGCCAGCAGCCAAGCGCGAGAATACGAGCAGTACTTC. Protein sequence: CASSQAREYEQYF.